The rows below give T cell receptor beta chains drawn from one sample of a study of read filtering for tumor transcriptome and immune sequencing. TCRdb reprocessed the reads via MiXCR and lists one record per CDR3 protein. The sample shows roughly 130,000 distinct CDR3 sequences, 10% to 15% of them seen only once. The material sequenced was a population of CD138-negative cells sorted from bone marrow. The receptor set was obtained from a donor older than 35 with multiple myeloma. CDR3s include the opening cysteine and the closing phenylalanine or tryptophan. The order of the fields is J gene, V gene, D gene, clone size, CDR3 DNA, CDR3 protein. A D gene is named only where the DNA matches it firmly. Clone size appears in some rows only: once, few, many, or a class for an expanded clone.

TRBJ2-6 | TRBV5-1 | . | many | TGCGCCAGCAGCTTGGGGAGCTCTGGGGCCAACGTCCTGACTTTC | CASSLGSSGANVLTF
TRBJ2-3 | TRBV29-1 | TRBD2 | many | TGCAGCGCCGGGGGACCCCTAGCGGGAGGTCGCACAGATACGCAGTATTTT | CSAGGPLAGGRTDTQYF
TRBJ2-4 | TRBV12-3/TRBV12-4 | TRBD2 | many | TGTGCCAGCGGGAGGTCGGCGGGGGAAAAAAACATTCAGTACTTC | CASGRSAGEKNIQYF
TRBJ2-3 | TRBV7-9 | TRBD2 | many | TGTGCCAGCAGCTCCCGGACTAGCGGTAATACGCAGTATTTT | CASSSRTSGNTQYF
TRBJ2-5 | TRBV7-2 | . | . | TGTGCCAGCAGGGGGTATGCGGAGACCCAGTACTTC | CASRGYAETQYF
TRBJ2-1 | TRBV30 | . | many | TGTGCCTGGAAGCTTCCCACAGGAAGACAGTACAATGAGCAGTTCTTC | CAWKLPTGRQYNEQFF
TRBJ1-1 | TRBV3-1 | . | many | TGTGCCAGCAGCCAAGCCGGGGGGGCTTTCTTT | CASSQAGGAFF
TRBJ2-1 | TRBV12-3/TRBV12-4 | TRBD1 | . | TGTGCCAGCAGAATCCCGGGACAGGGGCTTAATGAGCAGTTCTTC | CASRIPGQGLNEQFF
TRBJ2-7 | TRBV7-2 | TRBD1 | many | TGTGCCAGCAGCTATGGGGGGACAGGGGGCGCCTACGAGCAGTACTTC | CASSYGGTGGAYEQYF
TRBJ2-3 | TRBV20-1 | TRBD2 | few | TGCAGTGCTAGGGTTCTAGCGGGGGGGCCAGGGGATACGCAGTATTTT | CSARVLAGGPGDTQYF
TRBJ2-1 | TRBV10-3 | . | many | TGTGCCATCAGTGAATCGGAGACCAATGAGCAGTTCTTC | CAISESETNEQFF
TRBJ1-1 | TRBV3-1 | TRBD1 | many | TGTGCCAGCAGCCTGCACGGACAGGGTGGCACTGAAGCTTTCTTT | CASSLHGQGGTEAFF
TRBJ1-4 | TRBV5-1 | TRBD1 | many | TGCGCCAGCAGCCGGGACAGGGGCGAAAAACTGTTTTTT | CASSRDRGEKLFF
TRBJ1-1 | TRBV9 | . | few | TGTGCCAGCAGCGTAGACTGGAACACTGAAGCTTTCTTT | CASSVDWNTEAFF
TRBJ1-1 | TRBV28 | TRBD1 | many | TGTGCCAGCAGTAGGGGGGGGACAGGGCCGGACACTGAAGCTTTCTTT | CASSRGGTGPDTEAFF
TRBJ2-2 | TRBV11-2 | . | many | TGTGCCAGCCTATGGGCTTCCACCGGGGAGCTGTTTTTT | CASLWASTGELFF
TRBJ2-5 | TRBV5-8 | . | few | TGTGCCAGCAGCTTGGCCGGGCAGCGGGAAGAGACCCAGTACTTC | CASSLAGQREETQYF
TRBJ1-5 | TRBV4-1 | . | many | TGCGCCAGCAGCCAAGACGGGGCGGGGGGGGGAAGAGGCAATCAGCCCCAGCATTTT | CASSQDGAGGGRGNQPQHF
TRBJ2-1 | TRBV24-1 | . | many | TGTGCCACCAGTGATTCGAATGTTCCCGGGTCTGAGCAGTTCTTC | CATSDSNVPGSEQFF
TRBJ1-5 | TRBV20-1 | TRBD1 | many | TGCAGTGCTTCTCAAGCGGGACAGAATAGCAATCAGCCCCAGCATTTT | CSASQAGQNSNQPQHF
TRBJ2-1 | TRBV20-1 | TRBD2 | many | TGCAGTGCTAGAGATGGGGGGAGGGCCCTCAATGAGCAGTTCTTC | CSARDGGRALNEQFF
TRBJ2-5 | TRBV9 | . | many | TGTGCCAGCAGCGTAACGTACGGACAAGAGACCCAGTACTTC | CASSVTYGQETQYF
TRBJ2-7 | TRBV2 | TRBD1 | many | TGTGCCAGCAAGGGGGCAGAGGACGAGCAGTACTTC | CASKGAEDEQYF
TRBJ2-2 | TRBV18 | . | many | TGTGCCAGCTCCCTTCGACAAGGCAACACCGGGGAGCTGTTTTTT | CASSLRQGNTGELFF
TRBJ2-3 | TRBV9 | . | many | TGTGCCAGCAGCGTAGGTTCCCGTCAACTAGCAAACACAGATACGCAGTATTTT | CASSVGSRQLANTDTQYF
TRBJ2-5 | TRBV29-1 | TRBD2 | many | TGCAGCGTCTTAGCGGGAGTAACCGAGACCCAGTACTTC | CSVLAGVTETQYF
TRBJ2-4 | TRBV10-1 | TRBD2 | many | TGCGCCAGCAGTGACGCGGGGGAAAACATTCAGTACTTC | CASSDAGENIQYF
TRBJ2-3 | TRBV5-1 | . | many | TGCGCCAGCAGCTTGGATAGCCTCCCCACAGATACGCAGTATTTT | CASSLDSLPTDTQYF
TRBJ1-1 | TRBV6-6 | TRBD1 | many | TGTGCCAGCAGTCCCTCGACAGGGGGAGCTTTCTTT | CASSPSTGGAFF
TRBJ1-5 | TRBV7-3 | TRBD1 | many | TGTGCCAGCAGCTTATGCCCGGGACAGCGAAATCAGCCCCAGCATTTT | CASSLCPGQRNQPQHF
TRBJ2-7 | TRBV28 | TRBD2 | . | TGTGCCAGCAGGCCGCTAGCGGGTAGCTCCTACGAGCAGTACTTC | CASRPLAGSSYEQYF
TRBJ1-5 | TRBV12-3/TRBV12-4 | . | many | TGTGCCAGCACCCAGGGGCAGCGGAGTAGCAATCAGCCCCAGCATTTT | CASTQGQRSSNQPQHF
TRBJ1-1 | TRBV30 | . | many | TGTGCCTGGAGTGTATTAGGTTCTCGGAGCAACACTGAAGCTTTCTTT | CAWSVLGSRSNTEAFF
TRBJ2-3 | TRBV28 | . | . | TGTGCCAGCAGTATCCCGGGAGTGACAGATACGCAGTATTTT | CASSIPGVTDTQYF
TRBJ1-5 | TRBV20-1 | . | many | TGCAGTGCTAGGGCAGGGTTGTCAGGTCAGCCCCAGCATTTT | CSARAGLSGQPQHF
TRBJ2-3 | TRBV20-1 | . | many | TGCAGTGCTAGGGACTACTCCAGAACGCAGTATTTT | CSARDYSRTQYF
TRBJ2-1 | TRBV12-3/TRBV12-4 | . | many | TGTGCCAGCAGTCTGACAGGTGGTCATATCCTGAATGAGCAGTTCTTC | CASSLTGGHILNEQFF
TRBJ2-1 | TRBV28 | TRBD2 | many | TGTGCCAGCAGTTTCGGTAGCGGGGGCTACAATGAGCAGTTCTTC | CASSFGSGGYNEQFF
TRBJ1-2 | TRBV7-2 | . | many | TGTGCCAGCAGCTTAGCCGGCATTACGTCGGGGAACTATGGCTACACCTTC | CASSLAGITSGNYGYTF
TRBJ1-4 | TRBV6-6 | . | many | TGTGCCAGCAGTTACTCCGGGACCTTTAATGAAAAACTGTTTTTT | CASSYSGTFNEKLFF
TRBJ2-6 | TRBV4-2 | . | few | TGTGCCAGCAGCCAACCGACCCGCTCTGGGGCCAACGTCCTGACTTTC | CASSQPTRSGANVLTF
TRBJ1-5 | TRBV20-1 | TRBD1 | many | TGCAGTGCTAGAGATGGGAAGCGGACAGGGGGCAATCAGCCCCAGCATTTT | CSARDGKRTGGNQPQHF
TRBJ2-1 | TRBV10-2 | . | many | TGCGCCAGCACGGACGTGGGAAACAATGAGCAGTTCTTC | CASTDVGNNEQFF
TRBJ1-1 | TRBV7-9 | . | . | TGTGCCAGCAGCTTACAGGGTCAGAACACTGAAGCTTTCTTT | CASSLQGQNTEAFF
TRBJ2-3 | TRBV6-5 | . | few | TGTGCCAGCAGCCCGCGTGTCACCACAGATACGCAGTATTTT | CASSPRVTTDTQYF